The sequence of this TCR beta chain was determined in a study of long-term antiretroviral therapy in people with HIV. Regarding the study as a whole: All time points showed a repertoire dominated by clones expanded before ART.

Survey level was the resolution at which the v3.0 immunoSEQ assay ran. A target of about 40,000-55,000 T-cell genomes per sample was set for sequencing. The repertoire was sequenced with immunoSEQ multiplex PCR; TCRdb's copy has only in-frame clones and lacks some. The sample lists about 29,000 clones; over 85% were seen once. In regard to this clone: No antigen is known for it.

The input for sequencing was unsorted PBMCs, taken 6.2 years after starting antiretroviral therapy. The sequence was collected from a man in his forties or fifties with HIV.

CDR3 sequence reads: CASSLTSGFTGELFF. In DNA, the CDR3 is TGTGCCAGCAGCTTGACTAGCGGGTTTACCGGGGAGCTGTTTTTT. This chain joins TRBV5-4 and TRBJ2-2, with TRBD2 matching over 9 bases. CDR1 is SGHNT, CDR2 YYREEE, per germline (reference sequence). The junction had 3 bases not matched to a gene; V was cut back by 1 base and J by 5 bases. The CDR3 length is 15 residues.